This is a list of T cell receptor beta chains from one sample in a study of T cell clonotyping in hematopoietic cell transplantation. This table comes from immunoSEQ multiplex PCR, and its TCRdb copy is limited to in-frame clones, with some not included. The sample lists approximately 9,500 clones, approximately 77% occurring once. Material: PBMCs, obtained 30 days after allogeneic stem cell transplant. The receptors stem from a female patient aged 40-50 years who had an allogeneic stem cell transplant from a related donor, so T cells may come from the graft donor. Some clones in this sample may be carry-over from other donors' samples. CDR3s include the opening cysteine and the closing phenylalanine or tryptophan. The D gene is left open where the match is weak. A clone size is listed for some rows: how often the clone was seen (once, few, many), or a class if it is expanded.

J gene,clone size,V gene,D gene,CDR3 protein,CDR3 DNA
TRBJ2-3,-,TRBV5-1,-,CASSAVGPPDTQYF,TGCGCCAGCAGCGCCGTGGGTCCCCCAGATACGCAGTATTTT
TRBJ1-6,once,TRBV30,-,CAWSSTYNSPLHF,TGTGCCTGGAGTAGCACCTATAATTCACCCCTCCACTTT
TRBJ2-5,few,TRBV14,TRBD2,CASSQGTSGRIGETQYF,TGTGCCAGCAGCCAAGGAACTAGCGGGAGAATTGGGGAGACCCAGTACTTC
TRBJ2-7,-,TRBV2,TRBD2,CASSDTSGAYEQYF,TGTGCCAGCAGTGACACTAGCGGAGCCTACGAGCAGTACTTC
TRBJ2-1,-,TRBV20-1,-,CSAAREQFF,TGCAGTGCTGCCCGCGAGCAGTTCTTC
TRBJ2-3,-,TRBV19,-,CASSIGTVSGTDTQYF,TGTGCCAGTAGTATTGGGACCGTTAGTGGGACAGATACGCAGTATTTT
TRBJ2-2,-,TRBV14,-,CASSQVRGGELFF,TGTGCCAGCAGCCAAGTGCGTGGCGGGGAGCTGTTTTTT
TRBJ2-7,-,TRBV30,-,CAWSGVSGGMWRYF,TGTGCCTGGAGCGGCGTTAGCGGAGGAATGTGGCGGTACTTC
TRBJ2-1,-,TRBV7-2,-,CASNSNGANEQFF,TGTGCCAGCAACTCCAACGGTGCCAATGAGCAGTTCTTC
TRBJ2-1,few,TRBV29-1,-,CSVEDPGKSSYNEQFF,TGCAGCGTTGAAGATCCTGGGAAGAGCTCCTACAATGAGCAGTTCTTC
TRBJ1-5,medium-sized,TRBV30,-,CAWSGGEHQPQHF,TGTGCCTGGAGTGGGGGGGAACATCAGCCCCAGCATTTT
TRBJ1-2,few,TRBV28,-,CASSTAGYGYTF,TGTGCCAGCAGTACGGCGGGTTATGGCTACACCTTC
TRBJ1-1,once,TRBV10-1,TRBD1,CASSDSYRGNTEAFF,TGCGCCAGCAGTGATTCATACAGGGGAAACACTGAAGCTTTCTTT
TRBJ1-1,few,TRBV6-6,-,CASSYEANTEAFF,TGTGCCAGCAGTTACGAGGCGAACACTGAAGCTTTCTTT
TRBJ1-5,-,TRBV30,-,CAWSPGVGNQPQHF,TGTGCCTGGAGCCCAGGGGTGGGCAATCAGCCCCAGCATTTT
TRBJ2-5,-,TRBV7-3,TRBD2,CASSLGRGAIMETQYF,TGTGCCAGCAGCCTCGGGAGGGGGGCTATCATGGAGACCCAGTACTTC
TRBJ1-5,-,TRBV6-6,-,CASTPGTRLDGQPQHF,TGTGCCAGCACCCCAGGGACTAGGTTGGATGGTCAGCCCCAGCATTTT
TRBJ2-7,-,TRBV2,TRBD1,CASRKTGTYEQYF,TGTGCCAGCAGAAAGACAGGGACCTACGAGCAGTACTTC
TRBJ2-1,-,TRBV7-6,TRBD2,CASSAPGGAGNEQFF,TGTGCCAGCAGCGCCCCGGGGGGAGCCGGGAATGAGCAGTTCTTC
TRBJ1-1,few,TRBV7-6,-,CASSSPGTEAFF,TGTGCCAGCAGCTCCCCGGGAACTGAAGCTTTCTTT
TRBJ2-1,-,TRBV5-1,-,CASSLETLARGNEQFF,TGCGCCAGCAGCTTGGAGACCTTAGCGAGAGGGAATGAGCAGTTCTTC
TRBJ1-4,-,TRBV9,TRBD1,CASSVGDREKLFF,TGTGCCAGCAGCGTAGGGGACAGGGAAAAACTGTTTTTT
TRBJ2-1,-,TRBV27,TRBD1,CASSPGTVNEQFF,TGTGCCAGCAGTCCCGGGACAGTAAATGAGCAGTTCTTC
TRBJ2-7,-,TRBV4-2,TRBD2,CASSQENSGSPNEQYF,TGTGCCAGCAGCCAAGAAAATAGCGGGAGTCCAAACGAGCAGTACTTC
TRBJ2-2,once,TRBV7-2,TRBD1,CASSFAGGSTGELFF,TGTGCCAGCAGCTTCGCAGGGGGTAGCACCGGGGAGCTGTTTTTT
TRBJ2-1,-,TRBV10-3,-,CAISESIGGLNEQFF,TGTGCCATCAGTGAGTCGATTGGGGGATTGAATGAGCAGTTCTTC
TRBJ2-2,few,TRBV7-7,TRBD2,CASSILASGELFF,TGTGCCAGCAGCATACTAGCGTCCGGGGAGCTGTTTTTT
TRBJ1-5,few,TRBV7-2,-,CASSSVGGPGPQHF,TGTGCCAGCAGCTCAGTGGGAGGTCCGGGGCCCCAGCATTTT
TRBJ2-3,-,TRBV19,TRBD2,CASSKGLGLAGGVTDTQYF,TGTGCCAGTAGTAAAGGACTCGGACTAGCGGGAGGGGTAACAGATACGCAGTATTTT
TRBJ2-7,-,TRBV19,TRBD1,CASSVGTPGQGSYEQYF,TGTGCCAGTAGCGTGGGTACTCCGGGACAGGGCTCCTACGAGCAGTACTTC
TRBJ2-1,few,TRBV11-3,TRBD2,CASSLDAGELFEQFF,TGTGCCAGCAGCTTAGATGCGGGAGAGTTGTTTGAGCAGTTCTTC
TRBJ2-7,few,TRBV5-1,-,CASSLASSSSYEQYF,TGCGCCAGCAGCTTGGCGTCTAGCAGCTCCTACGAGCAGTACTTC
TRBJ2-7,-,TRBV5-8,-,CASSLAREPQPPYEQYF,TGTGCCAGCAGCTTGGCGAGGGAACCACAGCCCCCCTACGAGCAGTACTTC
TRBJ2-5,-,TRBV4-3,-,CASSPRARSETQYF,TGCGCCAGCAGCCCAAGAGCAAGGTCCGAGACCCAGTACTTC
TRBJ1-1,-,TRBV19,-,CASSPLAVTEAFF,TGTGCCAGTAGTCCCCTGGCAGTCACTGAAGCTTTCTTT
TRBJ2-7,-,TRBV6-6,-,CASSLLPPRQIREQYF,TGTGCCAGCAGTTTATTACCACCCAGACAGATTCGCGAGCAGTACTTC
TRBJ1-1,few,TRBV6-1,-,CASSVREEFTEAFF,TGTGCCAGCAGTGTCCGCGAGGAGTTCACTGAAGCTTTCTTT
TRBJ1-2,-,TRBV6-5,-,CASGQGANYGYTF,TGTGCCAGCGGCCAAGGAGCTAACTATGGCTACACCTTC
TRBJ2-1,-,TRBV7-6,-,CASSNDPTNNEQFF,TGTGCCAGCAGCAACGACCCGACCAACAATGAGCAGTTCTTC
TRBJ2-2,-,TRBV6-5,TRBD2,CASRWTRTGELFF,TGTGCCAGCAGATGGACTAGAACCGGGGAGCTGTTTTTT
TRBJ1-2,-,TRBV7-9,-,CASSFNRGYTF,TGTGCCAGCAGCTTCAACCGAGGCTACACCTTC
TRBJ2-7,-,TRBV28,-,CASSFSLQGLTYEQYF,TGTGCCAGCAGTTTTTCGTTGCAAGGGTTGACCTACGAGCAGTACTTC
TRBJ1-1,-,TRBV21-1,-,CASSFGTARSTEAFF,TGTGCCAGCAGCTTCGGGACAGCCAGGAGCACTGAAGCTTTCTTT
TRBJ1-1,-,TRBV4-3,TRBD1,CASSPGTGGMNTEAFF,TGCGCCAGCAGCCCTGGGACAGGGGGCATGAACACTGAAGCTTTCTTT
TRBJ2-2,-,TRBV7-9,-,CASSHPRIGELFF,TGTGCCAGCAGCCACCCTCGCATCGGGGAGCTGTTTTTT
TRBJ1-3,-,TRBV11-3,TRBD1,CASSPGQGPGNTIYF,TGTGCCAGCAGCCCGGGACAGGGGCCTGGAAACACCATATATTTT
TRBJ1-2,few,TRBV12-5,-,CASGLFSFYGYTF,TGTGCTAGTGGTTTGTTTTCTTTTTACGGCTACACCTTC